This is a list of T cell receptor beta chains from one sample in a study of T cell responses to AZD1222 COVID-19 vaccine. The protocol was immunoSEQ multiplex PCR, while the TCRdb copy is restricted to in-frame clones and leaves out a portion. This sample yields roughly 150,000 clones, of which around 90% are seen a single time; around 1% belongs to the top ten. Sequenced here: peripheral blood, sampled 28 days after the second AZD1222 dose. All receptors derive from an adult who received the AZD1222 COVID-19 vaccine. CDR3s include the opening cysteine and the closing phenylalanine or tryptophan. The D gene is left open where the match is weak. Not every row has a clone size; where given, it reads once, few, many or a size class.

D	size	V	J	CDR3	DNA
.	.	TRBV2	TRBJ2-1	CASSDIDGYNEQFF	TGTGCCAGCAGTGATATTGACGGATACAATGAGCAGTTCTTC
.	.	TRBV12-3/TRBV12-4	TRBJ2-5	CASSLGFQETQYF	TGTGCCAGCAGCCTCGGGTTCCAAGAGACCCAGTACTTC
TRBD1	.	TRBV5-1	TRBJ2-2	CASSPGSTGGAGGELFF	TGCGCCAGCAGCCCCGGGTCGACAGGGGGCGCGGGCGGGGAGCTGTTTTTT
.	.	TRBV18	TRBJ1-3	CASSPPQTGNTIYF	TGTGCCAGCTCACCACCGCAGACTGGAAACACCATATATTTT
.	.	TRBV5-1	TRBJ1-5	CASSTDRNQPQHF	TGCGCCAGCAGCACAGACAGAAATCAGCCCCAGCATTTT
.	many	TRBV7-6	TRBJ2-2	CASSLGAGTGELFF	TGTGCCAGCAGCTTAGGGGCGGGCACCGGGGAGCTGTTTTTT
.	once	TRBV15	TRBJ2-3	CATSRGSIETDTQYF	TGTGCCACCAGCAGAGGGTCCATAGAGACAGATACGCAGTATTTT
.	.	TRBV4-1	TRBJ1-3	CASSPHRGRGGNTIYF	TGCGCCAGCAGCCCCCATCGAGGGCGGGGAGGAAACACCATATATTTT
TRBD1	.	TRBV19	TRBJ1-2	CASSITGVVYGYTF	TGTGCCAGTAGTATCACAGGGGTGGTGTATGGCTACACCTTC
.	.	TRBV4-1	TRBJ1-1	CASSRKGGANTEAFF	TGCGCCAGCAGCCGTAAGGGGGGAGCGAACACTGAAGCTTTCTTT